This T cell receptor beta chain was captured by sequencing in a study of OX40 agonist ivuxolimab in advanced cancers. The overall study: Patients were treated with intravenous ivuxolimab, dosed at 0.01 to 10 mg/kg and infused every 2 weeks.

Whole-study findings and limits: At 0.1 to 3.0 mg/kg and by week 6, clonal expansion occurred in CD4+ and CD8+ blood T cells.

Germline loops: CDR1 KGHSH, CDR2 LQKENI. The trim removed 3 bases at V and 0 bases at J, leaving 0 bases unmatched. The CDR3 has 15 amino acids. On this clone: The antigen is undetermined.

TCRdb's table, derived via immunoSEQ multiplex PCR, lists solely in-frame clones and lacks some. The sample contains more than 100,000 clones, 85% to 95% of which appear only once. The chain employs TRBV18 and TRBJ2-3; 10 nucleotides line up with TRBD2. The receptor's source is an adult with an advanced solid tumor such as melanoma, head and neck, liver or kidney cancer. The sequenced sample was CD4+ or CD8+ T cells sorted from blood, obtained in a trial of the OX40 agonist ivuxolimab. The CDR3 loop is CASSPTSGSTDTQYF. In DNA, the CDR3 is TGTGCCAGCTCACCGACTAGCGGGAGCACAGATACGCAGTATTTT.